This T cell receptor beta chain comes out of a study of read filtering for tumor transcriptome and immune sequencing. Across the whole study: Among patients, some 17 were male and approximately 15 female, aged 47 to 80 (mean about 69). DNase treatment preceded whole-transcriptome library preparation.

From 350 to 500 ng of RNA, a library with molecular barcoded alpha/delta and beta/gamma adaptors was made. TCRdb reprocessed the reads with MiXCR, giving one entry per CDR3 protein. The sample holds some 120,000 distinct CDR3 sequences, 13% seen once. This clonotype was seen ten or more times. The CDR3 spans 15 residues. The chain uses TRBV21-1 and TRBJ2-3; the listed D gene, TRBD1, was not tested against the DNA. TRBV21-1 counts as a pseudogene. Sequenced material: a population of CD138-negative cells sorted from bone marrow. The TCR originated in a donor at least 40 years old with multiple myeloma. The CDR3: CASSKGGGARDTQYF. CDR3 DNA sequence: TGTGCCAGCAGCAAAGGAGGGGGGGCGAGAGATACGCAGTATTTT.